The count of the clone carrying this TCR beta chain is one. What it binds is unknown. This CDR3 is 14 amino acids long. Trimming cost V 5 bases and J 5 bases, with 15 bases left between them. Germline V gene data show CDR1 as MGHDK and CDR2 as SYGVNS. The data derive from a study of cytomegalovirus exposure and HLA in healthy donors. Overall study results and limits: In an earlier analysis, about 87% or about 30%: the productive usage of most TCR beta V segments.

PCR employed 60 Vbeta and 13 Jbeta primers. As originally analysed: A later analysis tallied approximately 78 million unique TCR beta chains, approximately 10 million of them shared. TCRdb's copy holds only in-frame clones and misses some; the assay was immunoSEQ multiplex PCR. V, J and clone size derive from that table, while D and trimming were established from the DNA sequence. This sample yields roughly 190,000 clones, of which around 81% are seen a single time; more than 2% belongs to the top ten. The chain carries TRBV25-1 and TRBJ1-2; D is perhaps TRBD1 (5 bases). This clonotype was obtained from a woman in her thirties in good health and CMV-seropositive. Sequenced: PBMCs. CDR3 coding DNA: TGTGCCAGCAGTACAGGTGTCCCATGGTATGGCTACACCTTC. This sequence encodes CASSTGVPWYGYTF.